This section outlines one T cell receptor beta chain sequence together with its context. What it recognizes is unknown. V lost 2 bases to trimming and J lost 3 bases, with 13 bases between them. CDR1 is DFQATT and CDR2 is SNEGSKA in the germline V gene (reference sequence). The CDR3 loop spans 15 amino acids. This specimen comes from a study of vaccination and CD4 T cells after COVID-19. Turning to the study itself: At a median about 99 days (range 35 to 161) after diagnosis, post-COVID samples were drawn. Overlapping spike peptides of SARS-CoV-2, HCoV-NL63, HCoV-OC43 and HCoV-229E stimulated the cells. Findings of the study overall: Sampling was limited to relatively few convalescent patients, with no early post-infection timepoints studied.

Sequenced with the Oncomine TCR Beta short-read assay was DNA taken from cultured CD4+ T cells. It was from cultured CD4+ T cells that genomic DNA was extracted. MiXCR, run by TCRdb on the PCR reads, gives a single entry per CDR3 protein. Here the sample spans approximately 13,000 distinct CDR3 sequences, about 51% being singletons. Specified treatment: approximately 9-day PBMC culture with coronavirus spike peptide pools or control peptides (ViraFEST assay). The TCR comes from a human donor who had recovered from COVID-19. The source material was CD4+ T cells from blood, cultured in vitro. V and J are TRBV20-1 and TRBJ1-4; no firm D call. CDR3 coding DNA: TGCAGTGCTAGACCCCGACTGGGCTCTAATGAAAAACTGTTTTTT. This sequence encodes CSARPRLGSNEKLFF.